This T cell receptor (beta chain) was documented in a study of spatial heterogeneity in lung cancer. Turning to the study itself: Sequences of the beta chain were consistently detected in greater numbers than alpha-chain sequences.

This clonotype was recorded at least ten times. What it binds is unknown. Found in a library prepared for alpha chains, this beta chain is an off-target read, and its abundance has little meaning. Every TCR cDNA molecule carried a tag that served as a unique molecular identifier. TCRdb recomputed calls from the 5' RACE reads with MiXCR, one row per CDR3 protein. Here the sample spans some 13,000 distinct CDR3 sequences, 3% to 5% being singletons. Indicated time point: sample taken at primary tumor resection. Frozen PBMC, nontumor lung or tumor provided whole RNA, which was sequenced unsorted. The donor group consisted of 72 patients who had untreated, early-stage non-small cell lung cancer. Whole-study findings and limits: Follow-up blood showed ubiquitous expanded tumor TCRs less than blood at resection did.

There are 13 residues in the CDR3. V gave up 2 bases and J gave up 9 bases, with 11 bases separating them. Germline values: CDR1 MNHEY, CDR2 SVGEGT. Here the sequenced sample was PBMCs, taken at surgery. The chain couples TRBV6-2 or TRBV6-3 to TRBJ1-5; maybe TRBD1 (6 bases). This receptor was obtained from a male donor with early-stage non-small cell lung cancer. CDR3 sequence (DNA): TGTGCCAGCAGTTACCAGGGGCTTTGGCCCCAGCATTTT. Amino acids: CASSYQGLWPQHF.